This T cell receptor beta chain was recovered during a study of shared clonotypes between healthy human individuals. Libraries were prepared by immunoSEQ multiplex PCR; TCRdb keeps only in-frame clonotypes and omits some of them. The table shows roughly 1 million clones, with around 78% occurring only once. The CDR3 sequence is 14 residues long. Germline CDR1 MDHEN, CDR2 SYDVKM. V gave up 6 bases and J gave up 0 bases, with 12 bases separating them. The receptor was isolated from a man between 18 and 29 years old in good health. Some clones in this sample may be carry-over from other donors' samples. The specimen was memory CD4+ T cells from PBMCs. As for subset: CD45RA-negative fraction. V gene TRBV28 combines with J gene TRBJ2-7, with D tentatively TRBD2 (6 bases). DNA for the CDR3: TGTGCCAGCAGACTTAGCGGACCCTCCTACGAGCAGTACTTC. It yields the protein CASRLSGPSYEQYF.